The sequence of this T cell receptor (beta chain) was determined in a study of shared clonotypes between healthy human individuals. Study context: Aged between 18 and 49, the donors were two women and three men.

Sorted-subset replicate PCRs used roughly 220 ng DNA, some 31,000 T cell genomes. Sequenced by immunoSEQ multiplex PCR; TCRdb stores in-frame clones only, minus some. The sample lists more than 2 million clones, around 93% occurring once. CD45RO-negative CD8 cells positively selected for CCR7 made up the naive population, which excluded terminally differentiated effector memory CD45RA+ cells. All the donors were Caucasian adults who lived in Nashville, Tennessee. The CDR3 covers 14 residues. CDR1 is SGDLS, CDR2 YYNGEE, per germline. The V end was cut by 3 bases, the J end by 7 bases, with 17 bases between.

The origin of this receptor is a man aged 18-30 years in good health. Some clones in this sample may be carry-over from other donors' samples. The chain recombines TRBV9 with TRBJ2-7; TRBD2 is a possible D gene (6 bases). The source material was naive CD8+ T cells from PBMCs. CDR3 sequence reads: CASSAGLGTGEQYF. As DNA, the CDR3 is TGTGCCAGCAGCGCGGGACTCGGGACGGGGGAGCAGTACTTC.